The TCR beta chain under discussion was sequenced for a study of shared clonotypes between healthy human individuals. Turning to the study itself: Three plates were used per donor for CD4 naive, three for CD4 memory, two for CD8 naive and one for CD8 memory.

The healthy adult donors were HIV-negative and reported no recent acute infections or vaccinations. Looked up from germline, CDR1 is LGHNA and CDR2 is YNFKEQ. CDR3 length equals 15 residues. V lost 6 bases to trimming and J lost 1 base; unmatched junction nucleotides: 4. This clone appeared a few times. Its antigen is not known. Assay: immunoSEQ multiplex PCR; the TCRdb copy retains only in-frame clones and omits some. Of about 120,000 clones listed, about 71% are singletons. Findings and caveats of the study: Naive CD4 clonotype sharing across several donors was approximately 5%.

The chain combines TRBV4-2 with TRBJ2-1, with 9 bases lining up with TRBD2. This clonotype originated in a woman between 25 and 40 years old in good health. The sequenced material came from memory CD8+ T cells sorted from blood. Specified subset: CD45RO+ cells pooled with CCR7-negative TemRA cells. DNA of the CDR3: TGTGCCAGCAGGCACACTAGCGGGTCCTACAATGAGCAGTTCTTC. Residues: CASRHTSGSYNEQFF.